This record covers a single T cell receptor beta chain. The data are from a study of beta chain features in type 1 diabetes. Since all of the isolated RNA was reverse transcribed, expressed TCRB transcripts were what got sequenced. Some clones are missing from TCRdb's copy, which holds only in-frame ones; the method was immunoSEQ multiplex PCR. Among around 450,000 clones, about an eighth were seen once, and the ten largest hold about 0.045%. This CDR3 spans 14 amino acids. CDR1 and CDR2 (germline): MGHDK, SYGVNS. The germline V and J ends were trimmed by 5 bases and 2 bases, with 12 bases remaining between them.

Sequenced sample: naive CD4+ T cells from blood. V and J are TRBV25-1 and TRBJ2-5; D is possibly TRBD2 (6 bases). This clonotype was sampled from a woman in her late teens or twenties in good health. In DNA form, the CDR3 reads TGTGCCAGCAGTTGGGCGGGGCCTCAAGAGACCCAGTACTTC. This encodes CASSWAGPQETQYF.